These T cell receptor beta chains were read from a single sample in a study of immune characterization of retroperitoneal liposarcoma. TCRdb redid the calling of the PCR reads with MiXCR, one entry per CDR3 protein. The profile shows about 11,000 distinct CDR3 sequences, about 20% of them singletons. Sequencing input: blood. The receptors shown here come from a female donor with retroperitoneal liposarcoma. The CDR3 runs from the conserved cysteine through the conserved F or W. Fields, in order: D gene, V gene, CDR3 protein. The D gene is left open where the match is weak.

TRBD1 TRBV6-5 CASSTTGVSYNEQFF
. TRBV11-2 CASSLDRNYGYTF
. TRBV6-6 CASSYTGNSYEQYF
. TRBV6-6 CASSYSDQTVLYEQYF
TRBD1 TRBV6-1 CASSGATGADTQYF
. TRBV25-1 CARRSSSGYEQYF
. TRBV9 CASSGSFGGDYGYTF
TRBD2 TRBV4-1 CASSQEASLAGGETQYF
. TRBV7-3 CASSLDNGAYNEQFF
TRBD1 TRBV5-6 CASSFSGTGEETQYF
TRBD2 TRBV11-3 CASSYSGSEQYF
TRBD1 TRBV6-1 CASSESPDRDTQYF
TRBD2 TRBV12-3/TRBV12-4 CASSLGDYNEQYF
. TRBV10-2 CASRVQINTEAFF
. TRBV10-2 CASSSNEQFF
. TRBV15 CATSRDPTGDTQYF
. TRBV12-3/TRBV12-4 CASSSDGTPLRADTQYF
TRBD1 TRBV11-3 CASSLDPGQGELGYTF
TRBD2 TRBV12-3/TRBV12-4 CASSFGGGYEQYF
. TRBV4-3 CASSQDRPPDTQYF
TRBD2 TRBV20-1 CSARDRLAGVSGANVLTF
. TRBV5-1 CASSLFNRQETQYF
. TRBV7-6 CASQIRAGVIDEQYF
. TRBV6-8 CASTRRDLGNSGANVLTF
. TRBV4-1 CASSQEGRGGYNEQFF
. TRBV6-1 CASSSPFLGPRNRLYYTEAFF
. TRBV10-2 CASSDRRPTDTQYF
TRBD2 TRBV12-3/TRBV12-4 CASSGLAVAKNIQYF
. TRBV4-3 CASSQTTNTEAFF
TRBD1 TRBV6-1 CASSVRTGNTEAFF
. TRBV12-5 CASGLTTSDAFF
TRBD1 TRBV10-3 CAISESGQIQETQYF
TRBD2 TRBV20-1 CSAQKGLADEQFF
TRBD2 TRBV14 CASSQGTSGFYEQYF
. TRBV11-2 CASSSQGREKLFF
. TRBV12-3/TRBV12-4 CASSLSRVTPGNTQYF
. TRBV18 CASSSSGMGSAHTQYF
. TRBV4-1 CASSQDLEFYNEQFF
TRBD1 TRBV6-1 CASSALGQTPVYEQYF
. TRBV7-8 CASSLKRRGETQYF
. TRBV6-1 CASSEDSSYNEQFF
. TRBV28 CASSPGQLPVEQYF
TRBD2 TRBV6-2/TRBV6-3 CASSFRTSGSSYEQYF
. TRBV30 CAWNPEGIDTEAFF
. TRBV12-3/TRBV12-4 CASSLVSYNEQFF
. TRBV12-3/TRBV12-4 CASSLAGNSYEQYF
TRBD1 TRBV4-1 CASSQELTGGAYYEQYF
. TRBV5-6 CASSLNRRYGYTF
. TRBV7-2 CASSQDRMREQYF
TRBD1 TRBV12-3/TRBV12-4 CASSRNRGLNTEAFF
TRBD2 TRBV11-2 CASSLVGTTWAGELFF
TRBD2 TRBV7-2 CASSPRPAGGYEQFF
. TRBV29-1 CSVELEIGAFF
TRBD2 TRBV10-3 CAISESIMTSGRVRETQYF
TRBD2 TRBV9 CASSTPGLATDTQYF